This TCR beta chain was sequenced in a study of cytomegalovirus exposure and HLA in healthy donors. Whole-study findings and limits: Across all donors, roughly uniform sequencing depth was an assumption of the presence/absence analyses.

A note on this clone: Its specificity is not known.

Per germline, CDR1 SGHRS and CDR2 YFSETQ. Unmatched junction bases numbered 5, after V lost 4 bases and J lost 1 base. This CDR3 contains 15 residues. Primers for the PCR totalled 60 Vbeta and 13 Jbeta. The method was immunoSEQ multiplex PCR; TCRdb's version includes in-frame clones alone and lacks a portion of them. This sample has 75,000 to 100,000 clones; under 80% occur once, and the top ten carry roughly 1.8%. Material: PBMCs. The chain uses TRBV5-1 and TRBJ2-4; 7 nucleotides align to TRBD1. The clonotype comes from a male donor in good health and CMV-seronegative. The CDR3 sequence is CASSETGSAKNIQYF. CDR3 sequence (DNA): TGCGCCAGCAGCGAGACAGGGTCGGCCAAAAACATTCAGTACTTC.